Below, 5 T cell receptor beta chains from the same sample are listed, as sequenced in a study of siplizumab effects on memory and regulatory T cells. TCRdb's table, derived via immunoSEQ multiplex PCR, lists solely in-frame clones and lacks some. Altogether 92,000 or so clones are present, 75% to 90% being singletons, with the ten largest covering roughly 15%. The material sequenced was CD4+ T cells sorted from blood. These receptors all come from a human donor in good health.

The rearrangement joins TRBV5-1 to TRBJ1-4; 10 bases are shared with TRBD1. The CDR3 is 16 amino acids. The germline V gene has CDR1 SGHRS and CDR2 YFSETQ. J was trimmed by 1 base and V by 4 bases; bases with no gene match: 4. The DNA of the CDR3 is TGCGCCAGCAGCAAAGGACAGGGGGGAACTAATGAAAAACTGTTTTTT. Amino acid sequence: CASSKGQGGTNEKLFF.

This chain links TRBV11-3 with TRBJ2-5; perhaps D is TRBD1 or TRBD2 (5 bases each). CDR3 length equals 16 residues. V lost 2 bases and J 5 bases, leaving 18 bases between the germline ends. Germline V gives CDR1 SGHNT, CDR2 YENEEA. This CDR3 reads CASSLSGTDDRETQYF. The CDR3 region has the DNA TGTGCCAGCAGCTTATCCGGGACCGACGACCGGGAGACCCAGTACTTC.

This clone was seen just once. The chain links TRBV30 to TRBJ2-7, with TRBD2 matching over 11 bases. The J segment lost 3 bases and the V segment lost 1 base, leaving 8 bases of the junction unmatched. CDR3 size: 16 residues. Germline CDR1 reads GTSNPN; CDR2 reads SVGIG (reference sequence). Here the CDR3 reads CAWSARGTSGYYEQYF. DNA of the CDR3: TGTGCCTGGAGTGCTAGGGGGACTAGCGGTTACTACGAGCAGTACTTC.

The J gene is TRBJ2-5, the V gene TRBV4-1; D may be TRBD1 or TRBD2 (5 bases each). Germline CDR1 reads MGHRA; CDR2 reads YSYEKL. Trimming left V 0 bases short and J 4 bases short, with 15 bases between. The CDR3 totals 16 residues. The DNA for the CDR3 is TGCGCCAGCAGCCAAGAGGCCGGGGCGCAGGGAGAGACCCAGTACTTC. It specifies CASSQEAGAQGETQYF.

This chain uses TRBV10-3 with TRBJ2-2; 9 nucleotides match TRBD2. The J segment lost 6 bases and the V segment lost 6 bases, leaving 5 bases of the junction unmatched. CDR1 and CDR2 (germline): ENHRY, SYGVKD. This CDR3 is 14 amino acids long. CDR3 in amino acids: CAISGSGSAGELFF. DNA for the CDR3: TGTGCCATCAGCGGTAGCGGGAGCGCCGGGGAGCTGTTTTTT.